A selection of T cell receptor beta chains follows, all from one sample in a study of technical replicates of blood from a few donors. Only in-frame clones appear in the TCRdb table, and some are missing; sequencing was by immunoSEQ multiplex PCR. The sample shows about 59,000 clones, around nine tenths of them seen only once. The sequenced sample was PBMCs. Every receptor here comes from a human donor in good health. Some clones in this sample may be carry-over from other donors' samples. Both conserved end residues are part of each CDR3. The order of the fields is clone size, J gene, V gene, D gene, CDR3 DNA, CDR3 protein. D genes are given only for firm matches. Clone size is stated in some rows and not others, as once, few, many or a class when expanded.

>NA|TRBJ1-1|TRBV7-8|TRBD1
TGTGCCAGCAGCTTAGAAATGGATGGGACAGGGGTTCGGAACACTGAAGCTTTCTTT
CASSLEMDGTGVRNTEAFF
>NA|TRBJ2-3|TRBV15|NA
TGTGCCACCAGCAGAGACTCGGTGGGCACAGATACGCAGTATTTT
CATSRDSVGTDTQYF
>NA|TRBJ2-1|TRBV4-3|NA
TGCGCCAGCAGCCAAGATCCTATCCCTTACAATGAGCAGTTCTTC
CASSQDPIPYNEQFF
>few|TRBJ2-1|TRBV5-1|TRBD1
TGCGCCAGCAGCTTGGACAGGGGGAATGAGCAGTTCTTC
CASSLDRGNEQFF
>NA|TRBJ1-6|TRBV9|TRBD1
TGTGCCAGCAGCGCGACAGGGGACAATTCACCCCTCCACTTT
CASSATGDNSPLHF
>NA|TRBJ2-5|TRBV9|TRBD1
TGTGCCAGCAGCGTAAGAGGGACAGTAGAAGAGACCCAGTACTTC
CASSVRGTVEETQYF
>few|TRBJ2-7|TRBV7-8|NA
TGTGCCAGCAGCCCAGGGCGGTCCTTATCGGGGGTGCAGTACTTC
CASSPGRSLSGVQYF
>once|TRBJ2-2|TRBV25-1|TRBD2
TGTGCCAGCAGTGAATATCGGCCTAGCGGGAGGTCCGGGGAGCTGTTTTTT
CASSEYRPSGRSGELFF
>NA|TRBJ2-2|TRBV4-3|TRBD2
TGCGCCAGCAGCCAAAAATCCGGGACTAGGGACACCGGGGAGCTGTTTTTT
CASSQKSGTRDTGELFF
>NA|TRBJ1-5|TRBV7-9|NA
TGTGCCAGCAGCTCTATTAACGAGCCCCAGCATTTT
CASSSINEPQHF
>NA|TRBJ2-7|TRBV7-9|TRBD2
TGTGCCAGCAGCTTAACCGGGGGGGCTCTCGAGCAGTACTTC
CASSLTGGALEQYF
>NA|TRBJ2-7|TRBV5-1|TRBD1
TGCGCCAGCAGCCGGGGTATACAGGGGGGTTTGGAGCAGTACTTC
CASSRGIQGGLEQYF
>NA|TRBJ2-3|TRBV5-1|TRBD2
TGCGCCAGCAGCACAGGACTAGTGGCAGATACGCAGTATTTT
CASSTGLVADTQYF
>NA|TRBJ2-6|TRBV7-2|NA
TGTGCCAGCAGCTTACTGACAGGGACTTCCAACGTCCTGACTTTC
CASSLLTGTSNVLTF
>NA|TRBJ2-2|TRBV9|NA
TGTGCCAGCAGCGTAGTATCGAACACCGGGGAGCTGTTTTTT
CASSVVSNTGELFF
>once|TRBJ1-1|TRBV5-3|NA
TGTGCCAGAAGCTGCGGGCCCGTGGACACTGAAGCTTTCTTT
CARSCGPVDTEAFF
>NA|TRBJ2-3|TRBV19|TRBD2
TGTGCCAGTAGTAAGCCCCGACCGGGACTAGCGGGAGTAGGAAGCACAGATACGCAGTATTTT
CASSKPRPGLAGVGSTDTQYF
>NA|TRBJ1-1|TRBV4-3|NA
TGCGCCAGCAGCCAAACGACAGGCCCCACTGAAGCTTTCTTT
CASSQTTGPTEAFF
>NA|TRBJ2-5|TRBV11-2|NA
TGTGCCAGCAGCGTCGGGGGATCGACCCAGTACTTC
CASSVGGSTQYF
>few|TRBJ2-3|TRBV6-6|TRBD1
TGTGCCAGCAGCTCCGGACAGGGAAACACAGATACGCAGTATTTT
CASSSGQGNTDTQYF
>NA|TRBJ2-7|TRBV29-1|TRBD2
TGCAGCGTCCTCGAGTCCGGGACTAGCGGCTACGAGCAGTACTTC
CSVLESGTSGYEQYF
>NA|TRBJ2-1|TRBV19|NA
TGTGCCAGTAGCGCCGGGGAAGCCTACAATGAGCAGTTCTTC
CASSAGEAYNEQFF
>once|TRBJ2-5|TRBV5-1|TRBD2
TGCGCCAGCAGTACCGGGACTAGCGGGAAAGAGACCCAGTACTTC
CASSTGTSGKETQYF
>NA|TRBJ2-7|TRBV7-2|NA
TGTGCCAGCAGCCGAGGCCCCTTTTACGAGCAGTACTTC
CASSRGPFYEQYF
>NA|TRBJ2-1|TRBV19|TRBD2
TGTGCCAGTAGTATAGGGACTAGCTCCTACAATGAGCAGTTCTTC
CASSIGTSSYNEQFF
>NA|TRBJ2-3|TRBV7-2|NA
TGTGCCAGCAGCTCACCCGGGTCAAGGGATACGCAGTATTTT
CASSSPGSRDTQYF
>NA|TRBJ1-2|TRBV6-5|TRBD1
TGTGCCAGCAGTCCGGGACAGATCCTTTATGGCTACACCTTC
CASSPGQILYGYTF
>NA|TRBJ2-3|TRBV7-2|NA
TGTGCCAGCAGCTTATCCTTCGGGGATACGCAGTATTTT
CASSLSFGDTQYF
>NA|TRBJ2-7|TRBV7-6|TRBD2
TGTGCCAGCAGCCAAGGCGGGAGCTCCTACGAGCAGTACTTC
CASSQGGSSYEQYF
>NA|TRBJ2-6|TRBV7-2|NA
TGTGCCAGCAGCTTAGGTCCAGGGGCCGGGGCCAACGTCCTGACTTTC
CASSLGPGAGANVLTF
>NA|TRBJ2-2|TRBV6-5|NA
TGTGCCAGCAGTTACTCCGGGTCCTTGAACACCGGGGAGCTGTTTTTT
CASSYSGSLNTGELFF
>NA|TRBJ2-5|TRBV6-6|NA
TGTGCCAGCAGTTACTTTGCGGGGGCTTCCGGCGAGACCCAGTACTTC
CASSYFAGASGETQYF